Each of the 16 T cell receptor beta chains below was sequenced from the same sample in a study of regulatory T cells in long-lasting Graves disease. Sequencing libraries for TCR beta were prepared with iRepertoire HTBI primers and Arm-PCR of CDR3 regions. TCRdb used MiXCR to reprocess the multiplex PCR reads, holding one entry per CDR3 protein. This sample has roughly 250,000 distinct CDR3 sequences, with under 20% found just once. Time point noted: newly diagnosed GD, antithyroid drugs for less than 3 months. The TCR library was made from RNA that had been extracted from PBMCs in TRIzol. This sample also appeared in a second study, on T cells in Graves' hyperthyroidism and ophthalmopathy.

The sequencing here drew on peripheral blood mononuclear cells (PBMCs), taken at new diagnosis, from a patient treated with antithyroid drugs. These receptors all come from a woman aged 30 to 39 with Graves disease.

V gene TRBV24-1 combines with J gene TRBJ2-3, with 12 bases identical to TRBD2. The length of the CDR3 is 15 residues. The germline gives CDR1 KGHDR, CDR2 SFDVKD. V was clipped by 6 bases and J by 3 bases; unmatched bases: 3. CDR3 coding DNA: TGTGCCACCAGTAGGACTAGCGGGGCTACAGATACGCAGTATTTT. This encodes CATSRTSGATDTQYF.

The chain recombines TRBV7-2 with TRBJ2-1, with TRBD1 identical over 9 bases. The germline V gene encodes CDR1 SGHTA and CDR2 FQGNSA. This CDR3 has 17 residues. With 1 base clipped from V and 6 bases from J, the junction kept 10 bases outside the gene matches. The CDR3 protein is CASSLGRDRVLFNEQFF. Written as DNA, the CDR3 is TGTGCCAGCAGCTTAGGGAGGGACAGGGTACTGTTCAATGAGCAGTTCTTC. Looking up the rest from reference TRBV7-2 and TRBJ2-1 gives the full variable domain: GAGVSQSPSNKVTEKGKDVELRCDPISGHTALYWYRQSLGQGLEFLIYFQGNSAPDKSGLPSDRFSAERTGGSVSTLTIQRTQQEDSAVYLCASSLGRDRVLFNEQFFGPGTRLTVL.

This clonotype has at least ten counts. The chain combines TRBV5-1 with TRBJ2-4, with D perhaps being TRBD1 or TRBD2 (5 bases each). The ends were cut back, 2 bases at V and 8 bases at J, with 17 bases in the middle. Germline CDR1 and CDR2: SGHRS and YFSETQ. The length of the CDR3 is 15 residues. CDR3 DNA sequence: TGCGCCAGCAGCTTATCATCCGGGGCGCGGGACATTCAGTACTTC. Translation: CASSLSSGARDIQYF.

This clonotype was counted at least ten times. The genes are TRBV18 and TRBJ1-1; no clear D. The CDR3 spans 11 residues. Trimming took 3 bases from V and 4 from J, leaving 3 bases between them. The V gene's germline CDR1 is KGHSH and CDR2 LQKENI. CDR3 sequence reads: CASSPTTEAFF. As DNA, the CDR3 is TGTGCCAGCTCACCGACCACTGAAGCTTTCTTT.

This clonotype was seen only a few times. The chain has TRBV20-1 and TRBJ2-4, with TRBD2 matching 9 bases. V dropped 0 bases and J dropped 0; count of bases not matched to a gene: 9. Germline V gives CDR1 DFQATT, CDR2 SNEGSKA (reference sequence). The CDR3 spans 18 residues. CDR3 sequence (DNA): TGCAGTGCTAGAGATTACGGCGGGGGGGCCCGAGCCAAAAACATTCAGTACTTC. This sequence encodes CSARDYGGGARAKNIQYF.

This clonotype was detected many times. V gene TRBV9 combines with J gene TRBJ1-2; no clear D gene. Germline assignment: CDR1 SGDLS and CDR2 YYNGEE. V was pared by 3 bases and J by 8 bases, with 17 bases between. The CDR3 spans 14 residues. The CDR3 DNA follows: TGTGCCAGCAGCGCGGCCCGGGAAGGAGGGGGCTACACCTTC. Protein product: CASSAAREGGGYTF. Looking up the rest from reference TRBV9 and TRBJ1-2 gives the full variable domain: DSGVTQTPKHLITATGQRVTLRCSPRSGDLSVYWYQQSLDQGLQFLIQYYNGEERAKGNILERFSAQQFPDLHSELNLSSLELGDSALYFCASSAAREGGGYTFGSGTRLTVV.

This clonotype was counted ten times or more. The chain links TRBV2 to TRBJ1-1; D is unclear. Germline CDR1 and CDR2: SNHLY and FYNNEI. The V and J ends lost 0 bases and 6 bases respectively, with 11 bases between them. The CDR3 is made up of 14 amino acids. The CDR3 is CASSEATVSPEAFF. In DNA, the CDR3 is TGTGCCAGCAGTGAAGCGACGGTTAGCCCTGAAGCTTTCTTT.

This clonotype was detected ten times or more. This sequence joins TRBV5-1 and TRBJ1-1, with TRBD1 matching 11 bases. This CDR3 spans 14 amino acids. The junction had 3 bases not matched to a gene; V was cut back by 3 bases and J by 5 bases. The germline CDR1 and CDR2 sequences are SGHRS and YFSETQ. The CDR3 bases are TGCGCCAGCAGCTCCGGACAGGGGGCTACTGAAGCTTTCTTT. Translation: CASSSGQGATEAFF.

This clonotype was observed many times. V usage is TRBV6-1 and J usage is TRBJ2-2, with unresolved D. Deletions cut 7 bases from V and 3 bases from J, with 6 bases between. This CDR3 region has 12 residues. In germline, CDR1 is MNHNS, CDR2 SASEGT. For the CDR3, the DNA is TGTGCCAGCATGGAGTACACCGGGGAGCTGTTTTTT. Protein: CASMEYTGELFF.

This clonotype came up many times. The rearrangement uses TRBV3-1 and TRBJ2-4, with D unresolved. V was shortened by 0 bases and J by 16 bases, with 13 bases between the two germline ends. Germline loops: CDR1 LGHDT, CDR2 YNNKEL (reference sequence). The CDR3 length is 12 residues. CDR3 sequence reads: CASSQDTVISYF. DNA for the CDR3: TGTGCCAGCAGCCAAGACACAGTGATCAGTTACTTC.

This clonotype was seen only a few times. In DNA, the CDR3 is TGTGCCAGCAGTGGGCAGGGCACACGAGGCCCTAAAGAGACCCAGTACTTC. This codes for CASSGQGTRGPKETQYF. The V call is TRBV6-1, the J call TRBJ2-5; TRBD1 might be the D (5 bases). Per the germline V gene, CDR1 is MNHNS and CDR2 is SASEGT. V was cut by 4 bases and J by 3 bases, with 21 bases left in between. The CDR3 has 17 residues.

The chain employs TRBV20-1 and TRBJ2-5; TRBD2 matches at 13 bases. J gave up 1 base and V 5 bases, and 7 bases lay outside the gene matches. Germline V gene lookup returns CDR1 DFQATT and CDR2 SNEGSKA (reference sequence). The CDR3 contains 16 residues. DNA for the CDR3: TGCAGTGCTCGGACTAGCGGGGGCTACCTCCAAGAGACCCAGTACTTC. As protein: CSARTSGGYLQETQYF.

This clonotype was picked up many times. The chain has TRBV13 and TRBJ1-2; D is unclear. V lost 4 bases and J 0 bases, leaving 12 bases between the germline ends. The germline CDR1 and CDR2 sequences are PRHDT and FYEKMQ (reference sequence). This CDR3 comprises 15 residues. CDR3 region: CASSSMEGTNYGYTF. The CDR3 coding sequence is TGTGCCAGCAGCTCCATGGAAGGGACTAACTATGGCTACACCTTC.

This clonotype was seen many times. The chain employs TRBV7-9 and TRBJ1-4; D gene uncertain. The length of the CDR3 is 15 residues. Germline CDR1 SEHNR, CDR2 FQNEAQ (reference sequence). Trimming cost V 5 bases and J 5 bases, with 15 bases left between them. The CDR3 DNA is TGTGCCAGCAGCCGACGTGACCAGTGGAATGAAAAACTGTTTTTT. Its translation is CASSRRDQWNEKLFF.

There are many counts of this clonotype. This chain links TRBV4-1 with TRBJ2-1; the match to TRBD2 covers 8 bases. CDR3 length: 16 amino acids. With V trimmed by 4 bases and J by 9 bases, 14 bases remained unmatched. Germline V lookup: CDR1 MGHRA, CDR2 YSYEKL. CDR3 protein: CASSPSQIAGLAEQFF. For the CDR3, the DNA is TGCGCCAGCAGCCCGAGTCAAATAGCGGGGCTCGCTGAGCAGTTCTTC.

The chain has TRBV25-1 and TRBJ1-2; 11 bases match TRBD1. The CDR3 covers 15 residues. The V gene end was trimmed by 2 bases and the J gene end by 2 bases; junction bases not matched to a gene: 1. Looked up from germline, CDR1 is MGHDK and CDR2 is SYGVNS. In nucleotides, the CDR3 is TGTGCCAGCAGTGAAGGACAGGGGGCGAACTATGGCTACACCTTC. Residues: CASSEGQGANYGYTF.